These T cell receptor beta chains were read from a single sample in a study of blood T cell repertoires in COVID-19. Profiled with immunoSEQ multiplex PCR; TCRdb holds only in-frame clones, not every one. The repertoire consists of approximately 54,000 clones, with roughly 90% occurring once and the leading ten covering 3.5% to 5%. Specimen: peripheral blood. All receptors come from a man aged 50 to 60 with acute or convalescent COVID-19. Both conserved end residues are part of each CDR3. D genes are given only for firm matches. Only part of the rows carry a size: once, few, many, or a class if the clone is expanded.

>NA|TRBV7-9|NA|TRBJ2-5|14
CASSQRGGMETQYF
TGTGCCAGCAGCCAGAGAGGTGGAATGGAGACCCAGTACTTC
>NA|TRBV6-2/TRBV6-3|once|TRBJ1-3|16
CASSYERQGTGNTIYF
TGTGCCAGCAGTTACGAGCGTCAGGGAACCGGAAACACCATATATTTT
>TRBD1|TRBV18|NA|TRBJ2-6|14
CASSPTGQGDVLTF
TGTGCCAGCTCACCGACGGGACAGGGGGACGTCCTGACTTTC
>NA|TRBV4-2|NA|TRBJ2-5|16
CASSQGFRGNVETQYF
TGTGCCAGCAGCCAAGGTTTCCGCGGGAATGTGGAGACCCAGTACTTC
>NA|TRBV6-5|NA|TRBJ1-2|13
CASSYEGTKGYTF
TGTGCCAGCAGTTACGAGGGGACAAAAGGCTACACCTTC
>TRBD1|TRBV7-2|NA|TRBJ1-1|14
CASSLQGINTEAFF
TGTGCCAGCAGCCTACAGGGGATAAACACTGAAGCTTTCTTT
>TRBD1|TRBV7-2|NA|TRBJ2-5|14
CASSPRTGLETQYF
TGTGCCAGCAGCCCGAGGACAGGTTTGGAGACCCAGTACTTC
>NA|TRBV9|NA|TRBJ1-5|15
CASSVGGGDRQPQHF
TGTGCCAGCAGCGTAGGGGGAGGTGATAGGCAGCCCCAGCATTTT
>NA|TRBV11-3|NA|TRBJ2-5|14
CASSLGNRQETQYF
TGTGCCAGCAGCTTAGGAAACAGGCAAGAGACCCAGTACTTC
>NA|TRBV5-1|NA|TRBJ1-1|15
CASRLDSSMNTEAFF
TGCGCCAGCAGACTGGACAGCTCGATGAACACTGAAGCTTTCTTT
>TRBD2|TRBV13|NA|TRBJ2-7|15
CASGELAGGPYEQYF
TGTGCCAGCGGAGAATTAGCGGGAGGCCCCTACGAGCAGTACTTC
>TRBD1|TRBV18|NA|TRBJ2-6|18
CASSPQQGISSGANVLTF
TGTGCCAGCTCACCGCAACAGGGGATTAGCTCTGGGGCCAACGTCCTGACTTTC
>NA|TRBV5-5|NA|TRBJ2-1|14
CASSLPFGTSKQFF
TGTGCCAGCAGCTTACCCTTCGGGACTTCAAAGCAGTTCTTC
>NA|TRBV7-2|NA|TRBJ1-1|16
CASSQTGRGVGTEAFF
TGTGCCAGCAGCCAAACTGGACGGGGGGTGGGCACTGAAGCTTTCTTT
>TRBD1|TRBV7-8|NA|TRBJ2-7|14
CASSPSTGTMVNHF
TGTGCCAGCAGCCCTTCGACAGGGACCATGGTCAACCACTTC
>NA|TRBV24-1|NA|TRBJ2-1|14
CATTSSGVYNEQFF
TGTGCCACCACCAGTTCAGGGGTTTACAATGAGCAGTTCTTC
>NA|TRBV5-1|once|TRBJ1-1|13
CASSISGGTEAFF
TGCGCCAGCAGCATCAGCGGGGGCACTGAAGCTTTCTTT
>NA|TRBV2|NA|TRBJ1-5|13
CASSGRINQPQHF
TGTGCCAGCAGTGGCAGGATTAATCAGCCCCAGCATTTT
>NA|TRBV6-6|NA|TRBJ2-5|12
CASSWLQETQYF
TGTGCCAGCAGTTGGCTCCAAGAGACCCAGTACTTC
>TRBD1|TRBV19|NA|TRBJ1-5|16
CASSLTLGTANQPQHF
TGTGCCAGTAGTCTAACCCTCGGGACAGCCAATCAGCCCCAGCATTTT
>TRBD2|TRBV5-6|NA|TRBJ2-3|15
CASSLWLAGRDTQYF
TGTGCCAGCAGCTTGTGGCTAGCGGGGAGAGATACGCAGTATTTT
>NA|TRBV7-9|NA|TRBJ2-3|15
CASSPGDTSTDTQYF
TGTGCCAGCAGTCCGGGGGATACTAGCACAGATACGCAGTATTTT
>NA|TRBV2|NA|TRBJ2-1|11
CASSRAGLGFF
TGTGCCAGCAGCCGGGCAGGGCTGGGGTTCTTC
>TRBD2|TRBV7-2|once|TRBJ2-5|16
CASSLAALAGQETQYF
TGTGCCAGCAGCTTAGCAGCACTAGCGGGCCAAGAGACCCAGTACTTC
>TRBD2|TRBV27|NA|TRBJ2-7|14
CASSSGTSAYEQYF
TGTGCCAGCAGTTCTGGGACTAGCGCCTACGAGCAGTACTTC
>TRBD1|TRBV3-1/TRBV3-2|NA|TRBJ1-2|13
CASSHSDRAGYTF
TGTGCCAGCAGCCATTCGGACAGGGCCGGCTACACCTTC
>TRBD1|TRBV6-1|NA|TRBJ1-5|15
CASSDLDRDRQPQHF
TGTGCCAGCAGTGACCTTGACAGGGATCGTCAGCCCCAGCATTTT
>TRBD1|TRBV18|NA|TRBJ1-1|15
CASSPRQGSDTEAFF
TGTGCCAGCTCACCCCGACAGGGATCGGACACTGAAGCTTTCTTT
>NA|TRBV6-6|NA|TRBJ1-2|13
CASMEPGSWGYTF
TGTGCCAGCATGGAGCCAGGGTCCTGGGGCTACACCTTC
>NA|TRBV19|NA|TRBJ2-5|16
CASSILEQGQGETQYF
TGTGCCAGTAGTATCCTGGAACAGGGTCAAGGAGAGACCCAGTACTTC
>TRBD1|TRBV4-2|NA|TRBJ1-2|17
CASSQDGSPGGNYGYTF
TGTGCCAGCAGCCAAGATGGTTCCCCAGGGGGCAACTATGGCTACACCTTC
>TRBD1|TRBV2|once|TRBJ2-5|16
CASRLRTGTLQETQYF
TGTGCCAGCAGACTAAGGACAGGGACCCTTCAAGAGACCCAGTACTTC
>TRBD1|TRBV18|NA|TRBJ2-1|17
CASSLNHRGPLYNEQFF
TGTGCCAGCTCCCTTAATCACAGGGGCCCCCTCTACAATGAGCAGTTCTTC
>TRBD1|TRBV6-6|NA|TRBJ1-6|15
CASSGGQGYNSPLHF
TGTGCCAGCAGTGGGGGACAGGGGTATAATTCACCCCTCCACTTT
>TRBD1|TRBV12-3/TRBV12-4|NA|TRBJ2-5|13
CASNRQGAKTQYF
TGTGCCAGCAATCGACAGGGGGCGAAGACCCAGTACTTC
>NA|TRBV7-2|once|TRBJ2-7|15
CASSLDGGFSYEQYF
TGTGCCAGCAGCCTCGACGGGGGTTTTTCCTACGAGCAGTACTTC
>TRBD1|TRBV28|NA|TRBJ1-3|17
CASSFDWRDRGGNTIYF
TGTGCCAGCAGTTTTGACTGGCGGGACAGGGGAGGAAACACCATATATTTT
>TRBD1|TRBV5-1|NA|TRBJ1-1|14
CASSAGTGGYEAFF
TGCGCCAGCAGCGCCGGGACAGGGGGCTATGAAGCTTTCTTT
>NA|TRBV18|NA|TRBJ2-1|13
CASSPKGQNEQFF
TGTGCCAGCTCACCTAAAGGACAGAATGAGCAGTTCTTC
>NA|TRBV19|NA|TRBJ1-2|15
CASSISGPSNYGYTF
TGTGCCAGTAGTATATCAGGCCCGTCAAACTATGGCTACACCTTC
>TRBD1|TRBV4-2|NA|TRBJ1-1|16
CASSRGTGSMNTEAFF
TGTGCCAGCAGCCGGGGGACAGGGAGTATGAACACTGAAGCTTTCTTT
>TRBD1|TRBV27|NA|TRBJ2-1|15
CASSLGQGAYNEQFF
TGTGCCAGCAGTTTAGGACAGGGGGCCTACAATGAGCAGTTCTTC
>TRBD1|TRBV6-5|NA|TRBJ1-1|14
CASSFNTGGTEAFF
TGTGCCAGCAGCTTCAATACAGGGGGAACTGAAGCTTTCTTT
>NA|TRBV5-4|NA|TRBJ2-2|13
CASSSRGDGELFF
TGTGCCAGCAGCTCCAGGGGTGACGGGGAGCTGTTTTTT
>NA|TRBV11-3|NA|TRBJ2-3|14
CASSLGPVTDTQYF
TGTGCCAGCAGCTTAGGGCCAGTCACAGATACGCAGTATTTT